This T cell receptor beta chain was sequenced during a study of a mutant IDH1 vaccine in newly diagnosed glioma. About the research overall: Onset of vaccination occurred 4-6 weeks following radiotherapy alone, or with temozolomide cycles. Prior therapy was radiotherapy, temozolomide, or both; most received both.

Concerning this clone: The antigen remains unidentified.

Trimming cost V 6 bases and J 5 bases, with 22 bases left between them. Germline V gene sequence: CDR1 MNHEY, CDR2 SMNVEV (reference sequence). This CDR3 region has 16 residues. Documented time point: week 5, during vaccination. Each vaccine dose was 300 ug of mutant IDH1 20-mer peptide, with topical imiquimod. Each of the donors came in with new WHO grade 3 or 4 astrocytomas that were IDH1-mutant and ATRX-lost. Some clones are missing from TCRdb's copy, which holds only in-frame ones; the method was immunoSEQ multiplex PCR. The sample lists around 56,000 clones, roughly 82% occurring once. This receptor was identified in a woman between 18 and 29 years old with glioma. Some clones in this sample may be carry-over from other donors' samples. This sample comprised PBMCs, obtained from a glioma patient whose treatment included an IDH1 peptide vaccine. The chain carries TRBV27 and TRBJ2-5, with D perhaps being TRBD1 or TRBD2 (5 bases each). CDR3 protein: CASRITPGNEGETQYF. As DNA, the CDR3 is TGTGCCAGCAGAATTACCCCCGGAAATGAGGGGGAGACCCAGTACTTC.